The clone carrying this TCR beta chain was seen many times. The sample belongs to a study of early T cells in non-severe SARS-CoV-2 infection. Individual cDNA molecules received unique molecular identifiers during library preparation. TCRdb passed the 5' RACE reads through MiXCR, listing each CDR3 protein once. This repertoire shows about 97,000 distinct CDR3 sequences, around 10% found once; its top ten account for around 4.7%. The receptor was isolated from an adult who was a healthcare worker with PCR-confirmed SARS-CoV-2 infection or an uninfected control (not recorded which). The material was whole blood, obtained at baseline.

CDR3 protein: CSARTSGLTGELFF. For the CDR3, the DNA is TGCAGCGCCCGGACTAGCGGGCTCACCGGGGAGCTGTTTTTT. The chain employs TRBV29-1 and TRBJ2-2; TRBD2 aligns across 11 bases. This CDR3 is built from 14 residues. Per the germline V gene, CDR1 is SQVTM and CDR2 is ANQGSEA. Trimming at V came to 7 bases and at J to 4 bases, leaving 5 bases not matched to a gene.